The text below deals with one T cell receptor beta chain. Assay used: immunoSEQ multiplex PCR; TCRdb lists only in-frame clones, some missing. The sample includes some 220,000 clones, approximately 78% of them seen just once. The data derive from a study of blood T cell repertoires in COVID-19. The germline gives CDR1 KGHDR, CDR2 SFDVKD. V was clipped by 4 bases and J by 7 bases; unmatched bases: 9. The CDR3 has 15 residues. The sample consisted of peripheral blood. This receptor was identified in a woman aged 70-85 years with COVID-19, enrolled during active disease. The chain carries TRBV24-1 and TRBJ1-2; 9 bases fit TRBD1. CDR3: CATSEDYRGRSGYTF. CDR3 coding DNA: TGTGCCACCAGTGAGGACTACAGGGGGCGGAGTGGCTACACCTTC.